This is a list of T cell receptor beta chains from one sample in a study of shared clonotypes between healthy human individuals. Using immunoSEQ multiplex PCR, the repertoire was profiled, and TCRdb retains in-frame clones only, with some absent. The sample lists around 2.1 million clones; about 93% were seen once. Sequencing input: naive CD8+ T cells from PBMCs. These receptors were obtained from a young man in good health. Some clones in this sample may be carry-over from other donors' samples. The CDR3 runs from the conserved cysteine through the conserved F or W. D genes are given only for firm matches.

d_call	cdr3_length	j_call	v_call	cdr3_aa
TRBD1	16	TRBJ2-3	TRBV29-1	CSVEDRGQGLADTQYF
.	15	TRBJ2-7	TRBV9	CASSVGRGFVYEQYF
.	11	TRBJ2-7	TRBV2	CASIGQPEQYF
.	13	TRBJ1-1	TRBV7-6	CASSLGLKRRAFF
.	16	TRBJ2-2	TRBV6-7	CARLHSGDGNTGELFF
.	15	TRBJ1-2	TRBV10-3	CAISERERDPYGYTF
.	13	TRBJ2-3	TRBV19	CASSAGTPDTQYF
TRBD2	12	TRBJ2-7	TRBV7-9	CASSYLAVEQYF
TRBD1	14	TRBJ2-5	TRBV7-9	CASSYTQGAETQYF
TRBD1	15	TRBJ1-5	TRBV7-7	CASSLATGSNQPQHF
.	17	TRBJ2-7	TRBV9	CASSITPGIENSYEQYF
.	15	TRBJ2-7	TRBV27	CASSLSGRGGSEQYF
.	13	TRBJ2-5	TRBV19	CASSSRTRETQYF
.	16	TRBJ2-3	TRBV6-1	CASSEATGIGTDTQYF
.	15	TRBJ1-3	TRBV19	CASSMDSYSGNTIYF
TRBD1	15	.	TRBV27	CASSSEDRAFYEQYF
.	13	TRBJ2-7	TRBV28	CASRPSRSYEQYF
.	13	TRBJ2-1	TRBV5-4	CASSLDRAHEQFF
TRBD1	13	TRBJ1-2	TRBV5-8	CASSWTGNYGYTF
.	17	TRBJ2-3	TRBV27	CASSSPIGGRALDTQYF
.	14	TRBJ2-7	TRBV28	CASREDPGYYEQYF
.	14	TRBJ1-2	TRBV19	CASSIRDGRDGYTF
TRBD1	15	TRBJ1-1	TRBV7-9	CATQGGTGDHTEAFF
.	15	TRBJ1-3	TRBV5-6	CASSPGTQSGNTIYF
TRBD2	15	TRBJ2-7	TRBV7-9	CASSGTGLAAYEQYF
.	16	TRBJ2-5	TRBV28	CASSPQELSLQETQYF
TRBD2	17	TRBJ2-5	TRBV30	CAWSLGLAEMYQETQYF
.	12	TRBJ2-2	TRBV9	CASSVGPGELFF
.	15	TRBJ2-7	TRBV4-2	CASSTTPSGHYEQYF
.	15	TRBJ2-1	TRBV4-2	CASSQEDVPYNEQFF
.	14	TRBJ2-7	TRBV5-1	CASSPGTEPYEQYF
.	13	TRBJ2-7	TRBV15	CATSRESPNEQYF
TRBD1	19	TRBJ2-6	TRBV7-8	CASSFYRDRVSSGANVLTF
TRBD2	15	TRBJ2-1	TRBV27	CASKKVAGAYNEQFF
.	11	TRBJ2-5	TRBV6-5	CASSREGTQYF
TRBD1	15	TRBJ1-2	TRBV18	CASSAATRTGDGYTF
TRBD2	17	TRBJ2-1	TRBV7-9	CASSLGSGSGSYNEQFF
TRBD1	15	TRBJ1-5	TRBV15	CATSRQDRVDQPQHF
TRBD1	15	TRBJ2-5	TRBV9	CASSVERTGEETQYF